This TCR beta chain comes out of a study of cytomegalovirus exposure and HLA in healthy donors. CDR1 SGHAT and CDR2 FQNNGV come from the germline V gene. Trimming removed 5 bases at V and 1 base at J, with 9 bases between. The CDR3 has 14 amino acids. Donors counted as nominally healthy when sampled, yet unrecorded immune exposures were likely. Primers for the PCR totalled 60 Vbeta and 13 Jbeta. The repertoire was sequenced with immunoSEQ multiplex PCR; TCRdb's copy has only in-frame clones and lacks some. The repertoire table contains roughly 100,000 clones. This sequence originates from a man in his forties or fifties in good health and CMV-seronegative. Sequenced input: PBMCs. The chain has TRBV11-2 and TRBJ1-5, with D perhaps TRBD1 (6 bases). This CDR3 reads CASSLDSSNQPQHF. In DNA form, the CDR3 reads TGTGCCAGCAGCCTGGACAGCAGCAATCAGCCCCAGCATTTT.